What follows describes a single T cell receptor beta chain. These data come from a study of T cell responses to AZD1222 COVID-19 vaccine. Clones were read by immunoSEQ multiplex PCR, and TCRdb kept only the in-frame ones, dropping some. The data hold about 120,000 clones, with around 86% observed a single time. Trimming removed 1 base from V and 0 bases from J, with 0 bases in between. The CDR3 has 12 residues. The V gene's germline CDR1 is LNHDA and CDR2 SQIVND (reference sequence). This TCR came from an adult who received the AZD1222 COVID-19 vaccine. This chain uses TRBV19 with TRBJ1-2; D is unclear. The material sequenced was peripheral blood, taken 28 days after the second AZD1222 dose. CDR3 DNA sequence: TGTGCCAGTAGTATAGCTAACTATGGCTACACCTTC. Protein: CASSIANYGYTF. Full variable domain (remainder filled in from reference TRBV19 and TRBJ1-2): DGGITQSPKYLFRKEGQNVTLSCEQNLNHDAMYWYRQDPGQGLRLIYYSQIVNDFQKGDIAEGYSVSREKKESFPLTVTSAQKNPTAFYLCASSIANYGYTFGSGTRLTVV.